This T cell receptor (beta chain) originates from a study of CD8 T cells in Susac syndrome. Overall study context: Each patient with Susac syndrome, at the time of blood draw, was therapy-naive, on corticosteroids, or on intravenous immunoglobulin alone.

The ends were cut back, 6 bases at V and 4 bases at J, with 10 bases in the middle. The CDR3 runs 13 residues. General study findings and limits: The CD4+ T cell repertoire of patients with Susac syndrome showed no detectable clonal expansion.

Purification of the CD8+ and CD4+ T cells relied on negative isolation, and TEMRA cells underwent FACS enrichment. Reverse transcription of roughly 0.5 to 1 ug RNA was carried out with random hexamers. One entry per CDR3 protein, called by TCRdb with MiXCR from the immunoSEQ multiplex PCR reads. The sample holds about 200,000 distinct CDR3 sequences; roughly 91% are singletons and the top ten take over 0.075%. In the case of this clonotype: Its specificity is not known.

Sequencing was done on a sample of CD4+ T cells from PBMCs. The receptor was derived from a human donor with Susac syndrome. The chain carries TRBV12-3 or TRBV12-4 and TRBJ2-1; D unresolved. This CDR3 is CASSWTGYNEQFF. CDR3 nucleotides: TGTGCCAGCAGCTGGACCGGATACAATGAGCAGTTCTTC.